One T cell receptor (beta chain) is described in this entry. PCR primers comprised 60 Vbeta and 13 Jbeta primers. As handled by the study authors: Unique TCR beta chains totaled approximately 83 million in a later count, with around 10 million of them shared. The repertoire was sequenced with immunoSEQ multiplex PCR; TCRdb's copy has only in-frame clones and lacks some. D and trimming come from the DNA, and the V and J calls and clone size come from that table. The sample yields approximately 160,000 clones, roughly four fifths seen once. The source of the sample is a study of cytomegalovirus exposure and HLA in healthy donors. The TCR comes from a female donor in good health and CMV-seronegative. The source material was PBMCs.

CDR3 protein: CASSIGGGVSTEAFF. DNA of the CDR3: TGTGCCAGTAGTATAGGAGGGGGGGTAAGCACTGAAGCTTTCTTT. The chain joins TRBV19 to TRBJ1-1; TRBD1 is a possible D gene (6 bases). The ends were cut back, 1 base at V and 4 bases at J, with 13 bases in the middle. CDR1 is LNHDA and CDR2 is SQIVND in the germline V gene (reference sequence). This CDR3 comprises 15 residues.